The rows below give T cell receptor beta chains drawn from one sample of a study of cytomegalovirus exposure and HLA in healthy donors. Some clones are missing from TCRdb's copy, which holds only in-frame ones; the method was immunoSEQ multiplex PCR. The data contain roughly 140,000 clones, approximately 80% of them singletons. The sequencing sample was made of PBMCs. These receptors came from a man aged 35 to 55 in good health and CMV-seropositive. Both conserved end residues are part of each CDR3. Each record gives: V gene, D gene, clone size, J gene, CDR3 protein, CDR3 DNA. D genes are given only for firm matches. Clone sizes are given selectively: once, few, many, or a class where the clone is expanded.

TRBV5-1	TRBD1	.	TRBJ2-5	CASSLADRLQETQYF	TGCGCCAGCAGCTTGGCGGACAGGCTTCAAGAGACCCAGTACTTC
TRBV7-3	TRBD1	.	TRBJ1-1	CATGQGANTEAFF	TGTGCCACTGGACAGGGGGCCAACACTGAAGCTTTCTTT
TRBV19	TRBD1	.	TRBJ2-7	CASSIYGTGEYEQYF	TGTGCCAGTAGTATTTACGGGACAGGGGAATACGAGCAGTACTTC
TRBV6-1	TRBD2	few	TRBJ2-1	CASRIGLAVHEQFF	TGTGCCAGCAGGATTGGACTAGCGGTTCACGAGCAGTTCTTC
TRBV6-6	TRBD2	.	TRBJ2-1	CASSFRTSGYNEQFF	TGTGCCAGCAGTTTCCGGACTAGCGGCTACAATGAGCAGTTCTTC
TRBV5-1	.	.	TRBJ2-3	CASSLPGAFTDTQYF	TGCGCCAGCAGCTTGCCGGGAGCCTTCACAGATACGCAGTATTTT
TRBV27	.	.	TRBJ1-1	CASSYAGDTEAFF	TGTGCCAGCAGTTATGCCGGAGACACTGAAGCTTTCTTT
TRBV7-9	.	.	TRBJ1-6	CSSSPGSSYNSPLHF	TGTTCCAGCAGCCCCGGTTCCTCCTATAATTCACCCCTCCACTTT
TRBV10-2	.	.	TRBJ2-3	CASSPLLTDTQYF	TGCGCCAGCAGTCCGCTACTTACAGATACGCAGTATTTT
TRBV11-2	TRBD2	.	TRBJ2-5	CASTKAGVESETQYF	TGTGCCAGCACCAAAGCGGGAGTAGAGAGCGAGACCCAGTACTTC
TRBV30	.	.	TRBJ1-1	CAWSVPAAGKMNTEAFF	TGTGCCTGGAGTGTACCGGCCGCAGGGAAAATGAACACTGAAGCTTTCTTT
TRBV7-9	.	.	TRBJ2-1	CASSLVVSYNEQFF	TGTGCCAGCAGCTTAGTGGTCAGCTACAATGAGCAGTTCTTC
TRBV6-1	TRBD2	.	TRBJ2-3	CASSELAGGPDTQYF	TGTGCCAGCAGTGAACTAGCGGGAGGGCCAGATACGCAGTATTTT
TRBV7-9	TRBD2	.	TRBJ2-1	CASSSGAGRSSYNEQFF	TGTGCCAGCAGCTCGGGAGCCGGGAGGAGCTCCTACAATGAGCAGTTCTTC
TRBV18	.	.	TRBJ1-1	CASSPASREGTEAFF	TGTGCCAGCTCCCCGGCATCACGCGAGGGCACTGAAGCTTTCTTT
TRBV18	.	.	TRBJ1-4	CASSPPNTGPDNEKLFF	TGTGCCAGCTCACCACCCAACACAGGCCCTGATAATGAAAAACTGTTTTTT
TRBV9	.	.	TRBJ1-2	CASSVEERGYGYTF	TGTGCCAGCAGCGTAGAAGAGCGGGGCTATGGCTACACCTTC
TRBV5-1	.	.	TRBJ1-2	CASSLREANYGYTF	TGCGCCAGCAGCTTGCGGGAGGCGAACTATGGCTACACCTTC
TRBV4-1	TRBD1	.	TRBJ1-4	CASSQSHRGLGLFF	TGCGCCAGCAGCCAAAGCCACAGGGGACTGGGACTGTTTTTT
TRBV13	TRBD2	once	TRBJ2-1	CASSLAGDLQFF	TGTGCCAGCAGTTTAGCGGGAGATTTGCAGTTCTTC
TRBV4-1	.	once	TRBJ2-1	CASSMQLRDSYNEQFF	TGCGCCAGCAGCATGCAACTTCGGGACTCCTACAATGAGCAGTTCTTC
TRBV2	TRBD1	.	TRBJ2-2	CASRPGTGVGELFF	TGTGCCAGCAGACCCGGGACAGGGGTCGGGGAGCTGTTTTTT
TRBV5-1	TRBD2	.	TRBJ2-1	CASSLVPAGVSHNEQFF	TGCGCCAGCAGCTTGGTTCCGGCGGGAGTGTCCCACAATGAGCAGTTCTTC
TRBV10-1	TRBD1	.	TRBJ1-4	CAIDWTGGSEKLFF	TGCGCCATTGACTGGACAGGGGGAAGTGAAAAACTGTTTTTT
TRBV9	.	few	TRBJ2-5	CASSAPWSLETQYF	TGTGCCAGCAGTGCGCCTTGGAGTTTAGAGACCCAGTACTTC
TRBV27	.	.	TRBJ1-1	CASRSQGRVAEAFF	TGTGCCAGCAGATCGCAGGGGAGGGTCGCTGAAGCTTTCTTT
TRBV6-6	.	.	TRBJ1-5	CASSQGGLGNQPQHF	TGTGCCAGCAGCCAGGGAGGCCTCGGCAATCAGCCCCAGCATTTT
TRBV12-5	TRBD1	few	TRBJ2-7	CASAPTRGLIYLKQYF	TGTGCTAGTGCCCCCACGAGGGGGCTCATTTACCTAAAGCAGTACTTC
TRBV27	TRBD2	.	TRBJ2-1	CASTKLAGGLGEQFF	TGTGCCAGCACCAAACTAGCGGGAGGGTTAGGGGAGCAGTTCTTC
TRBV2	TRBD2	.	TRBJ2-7	CASSGRGLAGVYEQYF	TGTGCCAGCAGTGGACGGGGACTAGCGGGAGTCTACGAGCAGTACTTC
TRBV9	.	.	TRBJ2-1	CASSRGASGTYNEQFF	TGTGCCAGCAGCAGGGGGGCTAGCGGTACCTACAATGAGCAGTTCTTC
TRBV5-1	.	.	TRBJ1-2	CASSSAGGSNYGYTF	TGCGCCAGCAGCTCGGCGGGCGGCTCTAACTATGGCTACACCTTC
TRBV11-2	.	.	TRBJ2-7	CASSLGSRVEQYF	TGTGCCAGCAGCTTAGGTTCCAGGGTTGAGCAGTACTTC
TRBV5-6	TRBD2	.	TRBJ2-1	CASRASGSSYNEQFF	TGTGCCAGCAGAGCTAGCGGGAGCTCCTACAATGAGCAGTTCTTC
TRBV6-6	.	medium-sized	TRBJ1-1	CASSYGRTEAFF	TGTGCCAGCAGTTACGGGAGGACTGAAGCTTTCTTT
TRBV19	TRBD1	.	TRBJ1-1	CASSIREQGESPTEAFF	TGTGCCAGTAGTATCCGCGAACAGGGGGAAAGTCCCACTGAAGCTTTCTTT
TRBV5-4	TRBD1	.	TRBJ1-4	CASSKGQENEKLFF	TGTGCCAGCAGCAAGGGACAGGAAAATGAAAAACTGTTTTTT
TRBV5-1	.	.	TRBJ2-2	CASSHLTTRSNTGELFF	TGCGCCAGCAGTCACCTAACAACTAGATCAAACACCGGGGAGCTGTTTTTT
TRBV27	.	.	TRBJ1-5	CASSFMREQPQHF	TGTGCCAGCAGTTTCATGAGGGAGCAGCCCCAGCATTTT
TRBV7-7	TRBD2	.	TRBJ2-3	CASSPGLAGGGTQYF	TGTGCTAGCAGCCCGGGACTAGCGGGAGGGGGTACGCAGTATTTT
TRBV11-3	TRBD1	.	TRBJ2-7	CASKGQGSYEQYF	TGTGCCAGCAAGGGACAGGGCTCCTACGAGCAGTACTTC
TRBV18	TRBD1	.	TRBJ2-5	CASSRVGQGASQETQYF	TGTGCCAGCTCACGAGTTGGACAGGGGGCCTCCCAAGAGACCCAGTACTTC
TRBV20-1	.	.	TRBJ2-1	CSAVYYNEQFF	TGCAGTGCCGTTTATTACAATGAGCAGTTCTTC
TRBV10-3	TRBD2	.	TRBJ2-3	CAIGVTSGSLDTQYF	TGTGCCATCGGAGTCACTAGCGGGAGTCTTGATACGCAGTATTTT
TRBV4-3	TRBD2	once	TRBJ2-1	CASSEEAAWGGNEQFF	TGCGCCAGCAGCGAAGAAGCGGCGTGGGGGGGCAATGAGCAGTTCTTC